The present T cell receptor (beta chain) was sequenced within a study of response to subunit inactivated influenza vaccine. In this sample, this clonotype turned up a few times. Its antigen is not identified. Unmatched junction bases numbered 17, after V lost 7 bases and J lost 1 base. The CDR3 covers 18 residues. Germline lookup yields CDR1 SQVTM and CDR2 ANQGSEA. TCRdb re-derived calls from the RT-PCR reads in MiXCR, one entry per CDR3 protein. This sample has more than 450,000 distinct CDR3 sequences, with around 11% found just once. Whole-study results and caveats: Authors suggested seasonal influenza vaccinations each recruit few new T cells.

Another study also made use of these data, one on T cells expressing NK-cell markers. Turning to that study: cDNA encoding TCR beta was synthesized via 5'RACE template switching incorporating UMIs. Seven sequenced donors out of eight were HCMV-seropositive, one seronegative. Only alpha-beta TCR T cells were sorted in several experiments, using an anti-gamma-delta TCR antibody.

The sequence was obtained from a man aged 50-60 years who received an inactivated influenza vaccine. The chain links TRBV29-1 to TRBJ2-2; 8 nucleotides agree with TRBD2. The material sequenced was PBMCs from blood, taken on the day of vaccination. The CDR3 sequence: CSASAGKTSALNTGELFF. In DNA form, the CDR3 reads TGCAGCGCCTCCGCGGGTAAGACTAGCGCATTGAACACCGGGGAGCTGTTTTTT.